This T cell receptor (beta chain) came from a study of T cell responses to AZD1222 COVID-19 vaccine. Sequencing was performed with immunoSEQ multiplex PCR; in TCRdb, only in-frame clones are kept and a portion is missing. This sample carries more than 85,000 clones, roughly 90% of them seen once, and the ten largest clones take roughly 2.7%. This clone has a single count. The TCR sequence derives from an adult in good health. Source: peripheral blood, taken on day 0 of AZD1222 vaccination.

CDR3 bases: TGTGCCAGCAGATTGGCAGGGGGAAATGGCTACACCTTC. Translated, it gives CASRLAGGNGYTF. This chain connects TRBV7-8 to TRBJ1-2, with 7 bases that match TRBD1. CDR1 and CDR2 from the germline V gene are SGHVS and FQNEAQ. V shed 6 bases, J shed 6 bases, and the junction held 7 bases outside the gene matches. The CDR3 contains 13 residues.